This T cell receptor beta chain was sequenced in a study of T cell clonotyping in hematopoietic cell transplantation. Overall study: Recipient samples before transplant were obtained post-cytoreduction. Study-wide results and limits: Cells were unsorted, so CD4 and CD8 contributions were not separated.

Time point noted: recipient sample about 28 days before transplant, after cytoreduction. Recipients were bled about 28 days pretransplant and at posttransplant days 30, 100, 180. On this clone itself: The target antigen is unknown.

Trimming cost V 4 bases and J 0 bases, with 20 bases left between them. The CDR3 runs 18 residues. Germline V lookup: CDR1 MDHEN, CDR2 SYDVKM. Assay used: immunoSEQ multiplex PCR; TCRdb lists only in-frame clones, some missing. In the table there are 25,000 to 35,000 clones, about 92% of which are singletons. The source of this sequence is a middle-aged man with acute myeloid leukemia. Some clones in this sample may be carry-over from other donors' samples. The chain uses TRBV28 and TRBJ2-3; weak D call: TRBD1 (5 bases). The sequencing here drew on peripheral blood mononuclear cells, taken before stem cell transplant. This CDR3 is CASSSAQEIYPSTDTQYF. CDR3 DNA sequence: TGTGCCAGCAGTTCGGCACAGGAAATATACCCTAGCACAGATACGCAGTATTTT.